The text below deals with one T cell receptor beta chain. Its antigen is unknown. TCRdb's table, derived via immunoSEQ multiplex PCR, lists solely in-frame clones and lacks some. In the table there are over a million clones, 95% to 99% of which are singletons. These data are taken from a study of shared clonotypes between healthy human individuals. Whole-study findings and limits: The generation probabilities recorded for non-shared clonotypes fell below those of clonotypes shared by all four donors.

Trimming shortened V by 1 base and J by 6 bases, and 9 bases separated the two germline ends. CDR1 and CDR2 from the germline V gene are SEHNR and FQNEAQ (reference sequence). The CDR3 extends over 13 amino acids. The TCR was taken from a man aged 30 to 45 in good health. Sequencing was carried out using naive CD4+ T cells sorted from blood. Documented subset: CD45RA+ positively selected. The V gene is TRBV7-9, the J gene TRBJ1-2; D is undetermined. As DNA, the CDR3 is TGTGCCAGCAGCTTAGTCCCCGACAATGGCTACACCTTC. This encodes CASSLVPDNGYTF.